A selection of T cell receptor beta chains follows, all from one sample in a study of vaccination effects on CD4 cells after COVID-19. These TCRs are of unknown antigen specificity. Sequencing was performed with immunoSEQ multiplex PCR; in TCRdb, only in-frame clones are kept and a portion is missing. The profile shows 30,000 to 45,000 clones, more than 60% of them singletons. Sequences were derived from CD4+ T cells from PBMCs cultured with SARS-CoV-2 spike peptides, sampled before COVID-19 vaccination. These receptors all stem from a human donor who received a COVID-19 vaccine. CDR3s leave out the opening cysteine and the closing phenylalanine or tryptophan. Fields, in order: CDR3 protein, V gene, J gene.

ASSLSGRAVVGELF	TRBV5-1	TRBJ2-2
ASSLGALGYEQY	TRBV5-4	TRBJ2-7
ASSLSRSRYGYT	TRBV28	TRBJ1-2
ASSSTSGRGWNEQF	TRBV7-2	TRBJ2-1
ASSQGGGQTEAF	TRBV3-1/TRBV3-2	TRBJ1-1
ASQTRNTEAF	TRBV19	TRBJ1-1
ASSFGRLGYSYEQY	TRBV11-1	TRBJ2-7
ASSSGTGTINNEQF	TRBV27	TRBJ2-1
ASSPHLTGQADQF	TRBV4-1	TRBJ2-1
ASSPTGNSNQPQH	TRBV18	TRBJ1-5
ASSWWGGNEQF	TRBV5-4	TRBJ2-1
ASSLSWTGSYEQY	TRBV27	TRBJ2-7
ASSPILAGFQY	TRBV12-3/TRBV12-4	TRBJ2-4
ASSPKAGGFSYNEQF	TRBV7-6	TRBJ2-1
ASSDRQGYNSPLH	TRBV9	TRBJ1-6
ASSQLTETQY	TRBV6-5	TRBJ2-5
ASSLEVSARARNEQF	TRBV5-1	TRBJ2-1
ATRGFSTDTQY	TRBV6-5	TRBJ2-3
SVASSYNEQF	TRBV29-1	TRBJ2-1
AVRPPSWWRADNSPLH	TRBV28	TRBJ1-6
ASSYFRTGNTGELF	TRBV6-2/TRBV6-3	TRBJ2-2
ASSLFGQGAAGYT	TRBV28	TRBJ1-2
ASSQGLPYEQY	TRBV6-2/TRBV6-3	TRBJ2-7
ASSLGVPSGSYEQY	TRBV7-6	TRBJ2-7
ASSLVRDNNEQF	TRBV7-2	TRBJ2-1
ASSFAGHTYEQY	TRBV5-6	TRBJ2-7
ATPRGAPRTGELF	TRBV19	TRBJ2-2
ASSLGYVSSYNEQF	TRBV11-3	TRBJ2-1
ASSPGESYTQY	TRBV7-2	TRBJ2-3
ASRTQGWSSEQY	TRBV19	TRBJ2-7
ASSTLPGLRF	TRBV6-2/TRBV6-3	TRBJ2-1
ASSENSPQH	TRBV6-1	TRBJ1-5
AWGTVFNYGYT	TRBV30	TRBJ1-2
ASSQAASDQPQH	TRBV4-3	TRBJ1-5
ASSPLPPTLDTNEKLF	TRBV18	TRBJ1-4
ASSQVPPQQGNQPQH	TRBV3-1/TRBV3-2	TRBJ1-5
ATSRGDRGRAYTEAF	TRBV15	TRBJ1-1
ASSSGLAGGTDTQY	TRBV7-9	TRBJ2-3
ASSPGADTQY	TRBV7-2	TRBJ2-3
ATSRDELGGEGEQF	TRBV15	TRBJ2-1
ASGFVREPQY	TRBV12-5	TRBJ2-3
ATEGMTDTQY	TRBV10-3	TRBJ2-3
ASSGTLGHNEQF	TRBV19	TRBJ2-1
ASSPDRVSTDTQY	TRBV5-1	TRBJ2-3
ASSLGRLNTEAF	TRBV6-5	TRBJ1-1
ASSFRDTDSGNTIY	TRBV6-6	TRBJ1-3